The clone carrying this T cell receptor (beta chain) was detected a few times. Antigen: not known. This sample was included in a study of cytomegalovirus exposure and HLA in healthy donors. At the level of the study: Around 77% of 398 genotyped donors fell in the Caucasian-associated ancestry cluster. Notes on the study in general: Compared with the approximately 680-donor mean, an Asian-associated ancestry cluster reportedly had fewer N-insertions, according to a later analysis. For most TCR sequences rarity was the rule, although some public TCRs occurred in many donors.

13 Jbeta primers and 60 Vbeta primers were used for the PCR. Method: immunoSEQ multiplex PCR; TCRdb's copy keeps in-frame clones and lacks some. This table holds 75,000 to 90,000 clones, about 9.5% found once. In nominal health when sampled, donors likely had unrecorded immune exposures nonetheless. Germline loops: CDR1 MGHRA, CDR2 YSYEKL. This CDR3 has 15 amino acids. Trimming shortened V by 8 bases and J by 0 bases, and 14 bases separated the two germline ends. The chain joins TRBV4-1 to TRBJ1-5; a weak D match, TRBD1 (5 bases). Input material: PBMCs. The TCR was taken from a man aged 55 to 70 in good health and CMV-seropositive. The chain's CDR3 is CASSQGFVSNQPQHF. The CDR3 DNA follows: TGCGCCAGCTCGCAGGGATTCGTTAGCAATCAGCCCCAGCATTTT.